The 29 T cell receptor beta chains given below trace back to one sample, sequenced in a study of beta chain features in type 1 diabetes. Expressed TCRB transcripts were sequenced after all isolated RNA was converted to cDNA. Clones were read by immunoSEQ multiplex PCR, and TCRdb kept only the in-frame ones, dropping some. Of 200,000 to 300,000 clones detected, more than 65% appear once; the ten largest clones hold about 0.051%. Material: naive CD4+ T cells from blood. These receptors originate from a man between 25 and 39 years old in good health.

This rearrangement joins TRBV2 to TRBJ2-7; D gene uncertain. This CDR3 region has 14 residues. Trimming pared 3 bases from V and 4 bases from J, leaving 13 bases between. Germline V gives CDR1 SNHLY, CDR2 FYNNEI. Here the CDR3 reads CASSDSVVGYEQYF. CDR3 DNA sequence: TGTGCCAGCAGTGACTCGGTAGTTGGATACGAGCAGTACTTC.

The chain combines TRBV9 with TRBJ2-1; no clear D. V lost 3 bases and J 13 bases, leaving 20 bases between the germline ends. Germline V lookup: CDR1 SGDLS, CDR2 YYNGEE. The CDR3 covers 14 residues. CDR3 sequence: CASSANQGFLGQFF. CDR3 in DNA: TGTGCCAGCAGCGCAAACCAAGGGTTCCTGGGACAGTTCTTC. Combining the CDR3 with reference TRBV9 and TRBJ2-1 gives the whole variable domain DSGVTQTPKHLITATGQRVTLRCSPRSGDLSVYWYQQSLDQGLQFLIQYYNGEERAKGNILERFSAQQFPDLHSELNLSSLELGDSALYFCASSANQGFLGQFFGPGTRLTVL.

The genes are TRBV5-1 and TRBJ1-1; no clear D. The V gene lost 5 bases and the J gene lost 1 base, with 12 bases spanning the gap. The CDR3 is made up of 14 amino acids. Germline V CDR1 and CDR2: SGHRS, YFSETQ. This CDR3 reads CASRVDTQNTEAFF. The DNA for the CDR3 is TGCGCCAGCAGGGTTGACACCCAGAACACTGAAGCTTTCTTT.

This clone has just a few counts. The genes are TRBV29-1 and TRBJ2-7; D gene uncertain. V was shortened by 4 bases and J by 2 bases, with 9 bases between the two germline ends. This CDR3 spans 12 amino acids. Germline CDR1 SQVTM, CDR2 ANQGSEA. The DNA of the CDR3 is TGCAGCGTTGGGGTCAGTCCCTACGAGCAGTACTTC. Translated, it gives CSVGVSPYEQYF.

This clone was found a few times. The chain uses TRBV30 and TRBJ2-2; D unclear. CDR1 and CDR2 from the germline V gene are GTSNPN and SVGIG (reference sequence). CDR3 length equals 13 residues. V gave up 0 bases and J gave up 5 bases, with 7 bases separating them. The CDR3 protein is CAWSVPGTGELFF. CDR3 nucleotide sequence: TGTGCCTGGAGTGTACCGGGTACCGGGGAGCTGTTTTTT.

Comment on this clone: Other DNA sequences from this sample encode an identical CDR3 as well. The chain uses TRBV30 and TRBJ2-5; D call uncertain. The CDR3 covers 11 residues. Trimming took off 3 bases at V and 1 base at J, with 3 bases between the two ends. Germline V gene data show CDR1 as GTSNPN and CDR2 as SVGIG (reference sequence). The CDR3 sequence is CAWSAQETQYF. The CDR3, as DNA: TGTGCCTGGAGCGCCCAAGAGACCCAGTACTTC.

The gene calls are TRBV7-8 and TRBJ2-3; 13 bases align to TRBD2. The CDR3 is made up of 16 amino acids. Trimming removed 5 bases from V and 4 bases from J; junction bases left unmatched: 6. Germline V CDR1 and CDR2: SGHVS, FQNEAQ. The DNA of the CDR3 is TGTGCCAGCAGCCCCCGGACTAGCGGGAGCCCAGATACGCAGTATTTT. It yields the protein CASSPRTSGSPDTQYF.

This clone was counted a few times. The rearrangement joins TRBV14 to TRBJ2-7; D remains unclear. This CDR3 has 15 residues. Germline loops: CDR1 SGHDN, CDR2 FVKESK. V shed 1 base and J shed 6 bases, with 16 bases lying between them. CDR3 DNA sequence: TGTGCCAGCAGCCAAGCCGGCTCCATGATCGGCGAGCAGTACTTC. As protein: CASSQAGSMIGEQYF.

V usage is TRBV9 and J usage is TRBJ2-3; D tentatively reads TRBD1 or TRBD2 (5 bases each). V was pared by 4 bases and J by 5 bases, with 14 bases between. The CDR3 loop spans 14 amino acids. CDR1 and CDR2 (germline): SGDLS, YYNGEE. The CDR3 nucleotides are TGTGCCAGCAGCCCCGGGACCAGCCAAGATACGCAGTATTTT. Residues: CASSPGTSQDTQYF.

The CDR3 protein is CASSPLGGTSGGETQYF. CDR3 nucleotides: TGTGCCAGCAGCCCCCTCGGGGGAACTAGCGGGGGCGAGACCCAGTACTTC. J is TRBJ2-5 and V is TRBV7-2, with 11 positions matching TRBD2. The V segment lost 5 bases and the J segment 5 bases; nucleotides outside the gene matches: 13. The CDR3 sequence is 17 residues long. Germline V lookup: CDR1 SGHTA, CDR2 FQGNSA.

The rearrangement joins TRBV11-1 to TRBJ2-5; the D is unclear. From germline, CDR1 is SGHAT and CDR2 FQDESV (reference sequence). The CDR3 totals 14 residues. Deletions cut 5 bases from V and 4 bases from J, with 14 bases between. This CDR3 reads CASSSTGVGETQYF. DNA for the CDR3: TGTGCCAGCAGCAGTACCGGAGTGGGAGAGACCCAGTACTTC.

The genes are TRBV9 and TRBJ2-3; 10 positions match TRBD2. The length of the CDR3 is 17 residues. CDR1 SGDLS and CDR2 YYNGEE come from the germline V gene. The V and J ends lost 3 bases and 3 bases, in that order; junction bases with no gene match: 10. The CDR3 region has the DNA TGTGCCAGCAGCGAGAGCGGGAGGGCGGTTGGAACAGATACGCAGTATTTT. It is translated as CASSESGRAVGTDTQYF.

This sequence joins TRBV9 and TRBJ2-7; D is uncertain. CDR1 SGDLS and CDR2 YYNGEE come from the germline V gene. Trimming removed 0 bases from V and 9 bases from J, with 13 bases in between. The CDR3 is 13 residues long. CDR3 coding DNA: TGTGCCAGCAGCGTAGAGTCTGAGGCTCGGCAGTACTTC. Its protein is CASSVESEARQYF.

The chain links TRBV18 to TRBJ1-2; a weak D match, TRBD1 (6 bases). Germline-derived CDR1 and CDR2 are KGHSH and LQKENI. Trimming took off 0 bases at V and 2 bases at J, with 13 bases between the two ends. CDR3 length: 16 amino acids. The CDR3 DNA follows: TGTGCCAGCTCACCACCGGGGGGACAAAGGAACTATGGCTACACCTTC. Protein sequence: CASSPPGGQRNYGYTF.

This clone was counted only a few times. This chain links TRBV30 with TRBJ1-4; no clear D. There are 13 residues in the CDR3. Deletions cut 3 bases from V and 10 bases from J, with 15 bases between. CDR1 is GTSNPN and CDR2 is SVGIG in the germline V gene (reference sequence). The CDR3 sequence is CAWRTVSTRKLFF. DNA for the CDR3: TGTGCCTGGAGGACTGTGTCTACTAGAAAACTGTTTTTT.

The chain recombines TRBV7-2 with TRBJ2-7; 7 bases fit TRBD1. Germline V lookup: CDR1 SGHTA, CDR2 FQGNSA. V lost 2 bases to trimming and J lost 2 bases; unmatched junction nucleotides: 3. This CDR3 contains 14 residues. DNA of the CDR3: TGTGCCAGCAGCTTAAGCCAGGGGGCCTACGAGCAGTACTTC. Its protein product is CASSLSQGAYEQYF.

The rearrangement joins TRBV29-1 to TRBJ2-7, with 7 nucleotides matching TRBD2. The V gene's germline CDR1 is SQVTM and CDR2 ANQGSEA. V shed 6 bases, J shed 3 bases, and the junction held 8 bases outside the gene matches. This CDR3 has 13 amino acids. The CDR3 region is CSVGSGKHYEQYF. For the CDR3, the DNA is TGCAGCGTGGGGAGCGGGAAGCACTACGAGCAGTACTTC.

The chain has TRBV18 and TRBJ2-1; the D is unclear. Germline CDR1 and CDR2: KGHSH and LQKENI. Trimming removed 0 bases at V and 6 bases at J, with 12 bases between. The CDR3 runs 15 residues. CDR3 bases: TGTGCCAGCTCACCACCAAGCGTTTCGGGCAATGAGCAGTTCTTC. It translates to CASSPPSVSGNEQFF.

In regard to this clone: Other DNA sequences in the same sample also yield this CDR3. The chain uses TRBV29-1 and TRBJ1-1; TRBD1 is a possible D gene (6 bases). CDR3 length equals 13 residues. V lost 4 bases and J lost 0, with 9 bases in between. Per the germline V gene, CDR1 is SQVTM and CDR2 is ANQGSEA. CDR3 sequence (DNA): TGCAGCGTTGGGGGGCGGATGAACACTGAAGCTTTCTTT. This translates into CSVGGRMNTEAFF. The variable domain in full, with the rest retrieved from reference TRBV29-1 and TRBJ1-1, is SAVISQKPSRDICQRGTSLTIQCQVDSQVTMMFWYRQQPGQSLTLIATANQGSEATYESGFVIDKFPISRPNLTFSTLTVSNMSPEDSSIYLCSVGGRMNTEAFFGQGTRLTVV.

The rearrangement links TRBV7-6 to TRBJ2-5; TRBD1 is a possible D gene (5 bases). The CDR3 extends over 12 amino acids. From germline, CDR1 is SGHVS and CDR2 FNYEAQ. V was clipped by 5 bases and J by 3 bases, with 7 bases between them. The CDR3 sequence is CASSPREETQYF. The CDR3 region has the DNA TGTGCCAGCAGCCCCAGGGAAGAGACCCAGTACTTC.

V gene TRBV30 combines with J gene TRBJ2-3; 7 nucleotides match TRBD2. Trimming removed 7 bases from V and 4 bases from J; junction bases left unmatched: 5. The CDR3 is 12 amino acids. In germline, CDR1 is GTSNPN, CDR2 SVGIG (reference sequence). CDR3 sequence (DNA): TGTGCCTTGCGGGAGAGCGCAGATACGCAGTATTTT. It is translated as CALRESADTQYF.

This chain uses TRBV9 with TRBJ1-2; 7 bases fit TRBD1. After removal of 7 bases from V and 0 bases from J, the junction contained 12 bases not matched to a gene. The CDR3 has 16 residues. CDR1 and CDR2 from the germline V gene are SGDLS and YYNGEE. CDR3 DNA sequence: TGTGCCAGCGCCCGCCCCGGACAGGAAGCTAACTATGGCTACACCTTC. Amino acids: CASARPGQEANYGYTF.

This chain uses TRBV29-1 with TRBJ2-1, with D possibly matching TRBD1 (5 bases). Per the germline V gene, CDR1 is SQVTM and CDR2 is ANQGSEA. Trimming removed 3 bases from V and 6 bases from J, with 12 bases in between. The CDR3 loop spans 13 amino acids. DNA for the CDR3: TGCAGCGTTGAGCCCCAAAGGGGCAATGAGCAGTTCTTC. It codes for CSVEPQRGNEQFF.

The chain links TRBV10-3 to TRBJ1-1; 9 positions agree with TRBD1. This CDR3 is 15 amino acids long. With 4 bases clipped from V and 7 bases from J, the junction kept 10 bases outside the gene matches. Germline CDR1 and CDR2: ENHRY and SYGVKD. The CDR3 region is CAISAGTGPTVEAFF. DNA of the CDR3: TGTGCCATCAGTGCCGGGACAGGGCCTACCGTTGAAGCTTTCTTT.

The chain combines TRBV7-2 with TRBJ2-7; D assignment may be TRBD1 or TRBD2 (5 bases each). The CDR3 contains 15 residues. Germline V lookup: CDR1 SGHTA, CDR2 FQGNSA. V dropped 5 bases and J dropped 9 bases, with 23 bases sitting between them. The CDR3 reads CASSPRGQGPLLQYF. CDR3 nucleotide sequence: TGTGCCAGCAGCCCGCGCGGGCAGGGCCCCCTTTTGCAGTACTTC.

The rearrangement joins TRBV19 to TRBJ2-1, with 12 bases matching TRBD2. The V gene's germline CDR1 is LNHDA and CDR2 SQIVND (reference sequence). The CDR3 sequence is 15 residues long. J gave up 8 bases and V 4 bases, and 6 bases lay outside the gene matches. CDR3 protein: CASSTGGTSGYEQFF. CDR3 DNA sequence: TGTGCCAGTAGTACTGGGGGGACTAGCGGGTATGAGCAGTTCTTC.

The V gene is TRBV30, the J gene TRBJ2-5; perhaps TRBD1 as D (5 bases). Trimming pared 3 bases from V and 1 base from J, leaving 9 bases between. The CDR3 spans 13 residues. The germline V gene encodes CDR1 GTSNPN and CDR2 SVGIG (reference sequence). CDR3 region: CAWRYRFQETQYF. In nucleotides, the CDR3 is TGTGCCTGGAGGTACAGGTTCCAAGAGACCCAGTACTTC.

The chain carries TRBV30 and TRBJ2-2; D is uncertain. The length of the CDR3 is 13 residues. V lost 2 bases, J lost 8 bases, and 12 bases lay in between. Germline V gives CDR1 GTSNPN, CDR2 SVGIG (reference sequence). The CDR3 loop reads CAWSLIPSGELFF. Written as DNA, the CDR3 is TGTGCCTGGAGTTTAATACCGTCTGGGGAGCTGTTTTTT.

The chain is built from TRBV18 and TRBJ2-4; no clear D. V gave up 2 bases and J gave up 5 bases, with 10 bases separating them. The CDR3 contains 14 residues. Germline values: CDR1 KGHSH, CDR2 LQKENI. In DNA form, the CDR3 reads TGTGCCAGCTCACCAAACAGTCGGGAAAACATTCAGTACTTC. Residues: CASSPNSRENIQYF.